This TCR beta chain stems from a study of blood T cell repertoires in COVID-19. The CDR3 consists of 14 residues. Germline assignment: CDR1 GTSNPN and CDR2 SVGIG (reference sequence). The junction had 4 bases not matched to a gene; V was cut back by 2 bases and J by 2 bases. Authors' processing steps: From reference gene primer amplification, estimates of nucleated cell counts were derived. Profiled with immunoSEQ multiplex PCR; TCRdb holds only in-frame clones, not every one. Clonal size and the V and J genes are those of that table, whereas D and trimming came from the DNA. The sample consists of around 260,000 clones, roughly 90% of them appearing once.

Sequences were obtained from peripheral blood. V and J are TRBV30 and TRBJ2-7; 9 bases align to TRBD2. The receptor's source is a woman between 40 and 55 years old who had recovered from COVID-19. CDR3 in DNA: TGTGCCTGGAGTTGGACTAGCGCTCCCTACGAGCAGTACTTC. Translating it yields CAWSWTSAPYEQYF.